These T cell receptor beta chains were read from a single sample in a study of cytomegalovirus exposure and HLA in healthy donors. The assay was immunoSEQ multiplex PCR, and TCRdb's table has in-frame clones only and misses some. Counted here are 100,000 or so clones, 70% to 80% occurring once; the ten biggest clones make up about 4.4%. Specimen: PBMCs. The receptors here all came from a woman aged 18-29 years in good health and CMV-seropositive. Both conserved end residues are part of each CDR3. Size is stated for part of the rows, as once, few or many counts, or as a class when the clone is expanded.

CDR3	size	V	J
CAWEREGSNEQFF	-	TRBV30	TRBJ2-1
CSSSSQGDEQYF	-	TRBV7-9	TRBJ2-7
CASRAWAVNQPQHF	-	TRBV28	TRBJ1-5
CASRSLERELRPYEQYF	-	TRBV12-2	TRBJ2-7
CASSLGATMTYEQYF	-	TRBV28	TRBJ2-7
CASSLTRGSQPQHF	-	TRBV28	TRBJ1-5
CASSYPGQGYNEQFF	-	TRBV7-9	TRBJ2-1
CASSFRQGRTGVTEAFF	once	TRBV11-3	TRBJ1-1
CASRGDRGQPQHF	-	TRBV6-1	TRBJ1-5
CASSQEMGTSSEQFF	many	TRBV4-3	TRBJ2-1
CASSIGAGGWETQYF	-	TRBV19	TRBJ2-5
CASSIGAGTSGFYEQYF	few	TRBV19	TRBJ2-7
CATSREQTSPLHF	few	TRBV15	TRBJ1-6
CASSNTGTGGELYGYTF	-	TRBV28	TRBJ1-2
CAWSVLIKDTEAFF	-	TRBV30	TRBJ1-1
CASTLRGSGHGELFF	-	TRBV28	TRBJ2-2
CASSQTGQTYEQYF	-	TRBV7-9	TRBJ2-7
CASSSTTLLAKNIQYF	-	TRBV7-8	TRBJ2-4
CASSPGGGSVYEQYF	once	TRBV28	TRBJ2-7
CASSPVGARANYGYTF	-	TRBV7-2	TRBJ1-2
CASSYLAGTSYEQYF	once	TRBV6-5	TRBJ2-7
CASSQEGRETGLDNEQFF	few	TRBV4-3	TRBJ2-1
CASSQSQGSYEQYF	few	TRBV4-3	TRBJ2-7
CASKGEAVGTDTQYF	-	TRBV2	TRBJ2-3
CASRARTSGRTDTQYF	-	TRBV28	TRBJ2-3
CASSLGQSLNEQFF	-	TRBV7-9	TRBJ2-1
CAWKGALGGGTYEQYF	-	TRBV30	TRBJ2-7
CASSIRAGATDTQYF	few	TRBV19	TRBJ2-3
CASSYSGRSGEQFF	once	TRBV6-5	TRBJ2-1
CASSQGTGRTYEQYF	few	TRBV4-3	TRBJ2-7
CASRLAGGGDTQYF	-	TRBV19	TRBJ2-3
CASLATTEGETQYF	many	TRBV23-1	TRBJ2-5
CASSQGLAGENEQFF	-	TRBV4-3	TRBJ2-1
CAIRRDRGRSYEQYF	-	TRBV10-3	TRBJ2-7
CASSSGGLQETQYF	-	TRBV7-6	TRBJ2-5
CASRAGTELGNEQFF	-	TRBV4-1	TRBJ2-1
CASSSEQASNQPQHF	few	TRBV28	TRBJ1-5
CASSSRESSYEQYF	-	TRBV7-8	TRBJ2-7
CASSPDRGREQYF	-	TRBV7-3	TRBJ2-7
CSVERYTGELFF	once	TRBV29-1	TRBJ2-2
CASSFPDRSQETQYF	-	TRBV28	TRBJ2-5
CASSQSTSGSADTQYF	-	TRBV4-3	TRBJ2-3
CASSLRAGGSKETQYF	-	TRBV7-3	TRBJ2-5
CASSERVGGSQYNEQFF	-	TRBV2	TRBJ2-1
CASSPVGGGEQYF	once	TRBV7-9	TRBJ2-5
CASSGPRDRGRETEAFF	-	TRBV4-1	TRBJ1-1
CATSRGAQETQYF	-	TRBV15	TRBJ2-5
CASSSGQGDLSGANVLTF	-	TRBV7-3	TRBJ2-6
CASRTLTGAGYEQYF	-	TRBV6-5	TRBJ2-7
CASSLFPSGSSYNEQFF	-	TRBV7-6	TRBJ2-1
CASSEGAPATQYF	few	TRBV6-1	TRBJ2-3
CATNSGTSEFNEQFF	-	TRBV15	TRBJ2-1
CASSKDRGHEQYF	-	TRBV6-5	TRBJ2-7
CASRRERSTDTQYF	-	TRBV6-4	TRBJ2-3